Listed here are 14 T cell receptor beta chains from one sample, sequenced in a study of blood T cell repertoires in COVID-19. Libraries were prepared by immunoSEQ multiplex PCR; TCRdb keeps only in-frame clonotypes and omits some of them. Of hundreds of thousands of clones in the sample, about 91% were seen once. Sequenced sample: PBMCs or T cells enriched from blood (not recorded which). These receptors originate from a woman aged 40 to 50 with acute COVID-19.

CDR3 sequence reads: CASSPTAPGRILNYGYTF. The CDR3 coding sequence is TGTGCCAGCTCACCTACCGCCCCCGGGAGAATCCTTAACTATGGCTACACCTTC. V is TRBV18 and J is TRBJ1-2; D not resolved. There are 18 residues in the CDR3. V lost 3 bases to trimming and J lost 1 base, with 21 bases between them. Per germline, CDR1 KGHSH and CDR2 LQKENI.

The gene calls are TRBV7-2 and TRBJ1-4, with D unresolved. Trimming took 5 bases from V and 0 from J, leaving 7 bases between them. CDR3 length equals 14 residues. Germline V CDR1 and CDR2: SGHTA, FQGNSA. CDR3 sequence (DNA): TGTGCCAGCAGCCCGTCCGCAACTAATGAAAAACTGTTTTTT. This translates into CASSPSATNEKLFF.

Only one count was recorded for this clone. This sequence joins TRBV27 and TRBJ2-3, with 7 bases aligning to TRBD2. Germline V gene data show CDR1 as MNHEY and CDR2 as SMNVEV (reference sequence). Trimming at V came to 1 base and at J to 6 bases, leaving 4 bases not matched to a gene. CDR3 length: 14 amino acids. CDR3 in amino acids: CASSLLLARDTQYF. The DNA of the CDR3 is TGTGCCAGCAGTTTATTACTAGCGAGGGATACGCAGTATTTT.

With regard to this clone: One end of the junction fails to match germline, which may point to a read error. The chain carries TRBV9 and TRBJ2-4; 11 nucleotides agree with TRBD2. The CDR3 totals 15 residues. CDR1 and CDR2 (germline): SGDLS, YYNGEE. In DNA form, the CDR3 reads TGTGCCAGCAGCCCATCGACTAGCGGGACCCTTAGTTTGGACTTC. This encodes CASSPSTSGTLSLDF.

The genes are TRBV7-2 and TRBJ1-3; 7 bases match TRBD1. CDR3 size: 15 residues. The V segment lost 6 bases and the J segment 4 bases; nucleotides outside the gene matches: 9. The germline V gene encodes CDR1 SGHTA and CDR2 FQGNSA. The CDR3 DNA follows: TGTGCCAGCAGTTACACCTCGGGACAGGGAAACACCATATATTTT. Its translation is CASSYTSGQGNTIYF.

V and J are TRBV4-2 and TRBJ1-1, with 7 nucleotides matching TRBD1. The CDR3 runs 15 residues. The germline CDR1 and CDR2 sequences are LGHNA and YNFKEQ. V trimming: 4 bases; J trimming: 1 base; junction bases outside the gene matches: 6. CDR3 amino acids: CASSPTGQTNTEAFF. The CDR3 nucleotides read TGTGCCAGCAGCCCGACGGGACAGACGAACACTGAAGCTTTCTTT.

This clone was counted a few times. The chain recombines TRBV28 with TRBJ1-2; D is unclear. With 3 bases removed from V and 8 bases from J, the gap between germline ends came to 4 bases. Germline lookup yields CDR1 MDHEN and CDR2 SYDVKM. The CDR3 spans 10 residues. The CDR3 bases are TGTGCCAGCAGTTTGGAGGGCTACACCTTC. This gives the protein CASSLEGYTF.

The chain recombines TRBV25-1 with TRBJ2-3; 8 bases map to TRBD1. This CDR3 is 16 amino acids long. V trimming: 1 base; J trimming: 3 bases; junction bases outside the gene matches: 6. Germline V CDR1 and CDR2: MGHDK, SYGVNS. This CDR3 reads CASSEFQGAGTDTQYF. CDR3 coding DNA: TGTGCCAGCAGTGAATTTCAGGGGGCCGGTACAGATACGCAGTATTTT.

Regarding this clone: The sample has other DNA sequences that encode this CDR3 too. This chain joins TRBV7-2 and TRBJ1-2, with a weak D call TRBD1 (5 bases). CDR1 and CDR2 (germline): SGHTA, FQGNSA. Trimming removed 8 bases from V and 5 bases from J, with 9 bases in between. The CDR3 has 11 residues. Written as DNA, the CDR3 is TGTGCCAGCGGCAGGGATTATGGCTACACCTTC. Translation gives CASGRDYGYTF.

The chain uses TRBV9 and TRBJ2-3; 12 nucleotides agree with TRBD2. The CDR3 spans 17 residues. The trim removed 4 bases at V and 0 bases at J, leaving 6 bases unmatched. The germline V gene has CDR1 SGDLS and CDR2 YYNGEE. The CDR3, as DNA: TGTGCCAGCAGCCCACGGACTAGCGGGGCTAGCACAGATACGCAGTATTTT. Protein: CASSPRTSGASTDTQYF.

The chain carries TRBV14 and TRBJ2-3, with 9 nucleotides matching TRBD1. Germline assignment: CDR1 SGHDN and CDR2 FVKESK. The CDR3 has 17 residues. J was trimmed by 3 bases and V by 2 bases; bases with no gene match: 9. CDR3 nucleotides: TGTGCCAGCAGCCAATCGTACCGGGACAGGGTTACAGATACGCAGTATTTT. This gives the protein CASSQSYRDRVTDTQYF. The full variable domain, its missing parts supplied by reference TRBV14 and TRBJ2-3, is EAGVTQFPSHSVIEKGQTVTLRCDPISGHDNLYWYRRVMGKEIKFLLHFVKESKQDESGMPNNRFLAERTGGTYSTLKVQPAELEDSGVYFCASSQSYRDRVTDTQYFGPGTRLTVL.

The chain couples TRBV28 to TRBJ1-2; D gene unclear. With 7 bases removed from V and 4 bases from J, the gap between germline ends came to 10 bases. The CDR3 is made up of 12 amino acids. The germline V gene encodes CDR1 MDHEN and CDR2 SYDVKM. CDR3 DNA: TGTGCCAGCACCACGGGTAGCTATGGCTACACCTTC. Residues: CASTTGSYGYTF.

J is TRBJ2-1 and V is TRBV5-1; 7 bases match TRBD2. V shed 3 bases, J shed 2 bases, and the junction held 5 bases outside the gene matches. This CDR3 region has 15 residues. Germline V gene lookup returns CDR1 SGHRS and CDR2 YFSETQ. CDR3 sequence: CASSSQSGAYNEQFF. As DNA, the CDR3 is TGCGCCAGCAGCTCCCAGAGCGGGGCCTACAATGAGCAGTTCTTC.

The chain carries TRBV14 and TRBJ1-1; D unresolved. There are 13 residues in the CDR3. V was shortened by 2 bases and J by 4 bases, with 8 bases between the two germline ends. Germline assignment: CDR1 SGHDN and CDR2 FVKESK. CDR3 region: CASSQFSGTEAFF. As DNA, the CDR3 is TGTGCCAGCAGCCAATTTTCGGGCACTGAAGCTTTCTTT. Together with reference TRBV14 and TRBJ1-1, the CDR3 gives the full variable domain: EAGVTQFPSHSVIEKGQTVTLRCDPISGHDNLYWYRRVMGKEIKFLLHFVKESKQDESGMPNNRFLAERTGGTYSTLKVQPAELEDSGVYFCASSQFSGTEAFFGQGTRLTVV.